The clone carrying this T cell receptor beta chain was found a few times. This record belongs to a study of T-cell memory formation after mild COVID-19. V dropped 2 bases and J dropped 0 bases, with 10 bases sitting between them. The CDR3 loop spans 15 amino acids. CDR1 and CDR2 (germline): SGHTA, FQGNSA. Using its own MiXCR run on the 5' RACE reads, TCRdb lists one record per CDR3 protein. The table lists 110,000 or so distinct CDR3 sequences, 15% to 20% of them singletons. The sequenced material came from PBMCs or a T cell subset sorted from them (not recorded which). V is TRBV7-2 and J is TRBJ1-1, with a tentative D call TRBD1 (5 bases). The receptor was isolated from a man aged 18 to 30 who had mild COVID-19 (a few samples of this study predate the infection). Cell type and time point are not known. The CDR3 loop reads CASSLLGGVNTEAFF. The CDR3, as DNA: TGTGCCAGCAGCTTATTGGGGGGGGTGAACACTGAAGCTTTCTTT. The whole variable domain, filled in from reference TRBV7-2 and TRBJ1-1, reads GAGVSQSPSNKVTEKGKDVELRCDPISGHTALYWYRQSLGQGLEFLIYFQGNSAPDKSGLPSDRFSAERTGGSVSTLTIQRTQQEDSAVYLCASSLLGGVNTEAFFGQGTRLTVV.